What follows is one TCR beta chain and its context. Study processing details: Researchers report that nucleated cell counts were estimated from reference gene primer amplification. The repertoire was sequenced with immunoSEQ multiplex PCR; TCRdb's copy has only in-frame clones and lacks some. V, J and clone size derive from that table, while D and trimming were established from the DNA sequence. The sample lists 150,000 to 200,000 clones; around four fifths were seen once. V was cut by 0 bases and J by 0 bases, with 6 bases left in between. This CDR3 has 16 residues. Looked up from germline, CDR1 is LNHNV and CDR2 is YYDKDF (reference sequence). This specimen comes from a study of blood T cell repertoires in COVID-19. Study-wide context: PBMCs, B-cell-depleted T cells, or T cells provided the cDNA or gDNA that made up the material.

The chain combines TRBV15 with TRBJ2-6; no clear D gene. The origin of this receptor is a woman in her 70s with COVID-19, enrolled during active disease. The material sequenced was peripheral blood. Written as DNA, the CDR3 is TGTGCCACCAGCAGAGATTTGAGCTCTGGGGCCAACGTCCTGACTTTC. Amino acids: CATSRDLSSGANVLTF.